This T cell receptor (beta chain) was profiled in a study of spatial heterogeneity in lung cancer. The sample's time point: sample taken at primary tumor resection. No cell sorting; template was whole RNA from tumor, lung tissue or PBMC. This clonotype appeared many times. The CDR3 sequence is 16 residues long. V lost 2 bases and J lost 6; bases outside the gene matches: 9. Per the germline V gene, CDR1 is SNHLY and CDR2 is FYNNEI. TCRdb recomputed calls from the 5' RACE reads with MiXCR, one row per CDR3 protein. The table shows several thousand distinct CDR3 sequences, with over 7.5% occurring only once.

Sequenced material: PBMCs, taken at surgery. This receptor was identified in a female donor with early-stage non-small cell lung cancer. The chain employs TRBV2 and TRBJ2-1; 8 positions match TRBD2. CDR3 sequence reads: CASSEPTTGGPNEQFF. CDR3 in DNA: TGTGCCAGCAGTGAACCTACGACGGGAGGGCCCAATGAGCAGTTCTTC.